This TCR beta chain emerged from a study of CXCR3-negative and CXCR3-positive naive CD8 T cells. Whole-study results and caveats: Naive cells, whether CXCR3-negative or CXCR3-positive, had similar TRBV-TRBJ usage, while memory cells differed. For the naive subsets, surface CD5 was similar, and TCR strength was inferred from TRB CDR3 properties. Sequencing showed both naive subsets with comparably high diversity, and memory CD8+ cells much lower.

Concerning this clonotype itself: The antigen remains unidentified.

Germline V lookup: CDR1 SQVTM, CDR2 ANQGSEA. The length of the CDR3 is 13 residues. In preparing the TRB cDNA libraries, 5' RACE with UMI labels was used. TCRdb reprocessed the 5' RACE reads and reports one entry per CDR3 protein, with no DNA. The sample includes about 58,000 distinct CDR3 sequences. The chain uses TRBV29-1 and TRBJ2-1. The receptor's source is a human donor in good health. Some clones in this sample may be carry-over from other donors' samples. The specimen was naive CXCR3- CD8+ T cells from blood. Subset meaning: CD45RO-CCR7+CD27+CD95- naive CD8+ T cells lacking CXCR3 (TNR3-). The CDR3 region is CSVGTISYNEQFF.